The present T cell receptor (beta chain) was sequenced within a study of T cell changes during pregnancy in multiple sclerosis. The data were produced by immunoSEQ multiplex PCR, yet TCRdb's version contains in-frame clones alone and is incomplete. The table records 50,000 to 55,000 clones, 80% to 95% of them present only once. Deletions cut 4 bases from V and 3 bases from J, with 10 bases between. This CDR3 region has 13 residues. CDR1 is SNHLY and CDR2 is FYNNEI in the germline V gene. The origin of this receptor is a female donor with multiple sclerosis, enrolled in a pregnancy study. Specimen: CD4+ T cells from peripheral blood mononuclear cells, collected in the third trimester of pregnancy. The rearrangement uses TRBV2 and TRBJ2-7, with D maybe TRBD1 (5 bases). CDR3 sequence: CASSADTRYEQYF. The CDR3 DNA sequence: TGTGCCAGCAGTGCGGACACACGCTACGAGCAGTACTTC.